This T cell receptor (beta chain) was obtained from a study of blood T cell repertoires in COVID-19. At the level of the study: The United States, Italy and Spain provided the acute and convalescent COVID-19 samples. The cDNA or gDNA used as material had been derived from T cells, B-cell-depleted T cells, or PBMCs.

The CDR3 is 14 residues long. Trimming cost V 5 bases and J 4 bases, with 13 bases left between them. Germline V gene lookup returns CDR1 SGHTA and CDR2 FQGTGA. In the original workflow: Reference gene primer amplification gave nucleated cell count estimates. Sequencing was performed with immunoSEQ multiplex PCR; in TCRdb, only in-frame clones are kept and a portion is missing. Clonal size and the V and J genes are those of that table, whereas D and trimming came from the DNA. Of tens of thousands of clones listed, around 80% were seen once; the top ten hold roughly 13%. The material sequenced was peripheral blood. The sequence came from a man aged 80 or over with acute or convalescent COVID-19. The chain recombines TRBV7-3 with TRBJ2-3; D may be TRBD2 (6 bases). The CDR3 DNA is TGTGCCAGCAGCCTCAGGGCGGGGCCAGATACGCAGTATTTT. Translated: CASSLRAGPDTQYF.